Detailed here is one TCR beta chain. This clone occurred once. This clone's antigen is unknown. Base quality data are lacking; no much larger clone is found one base away. The immunoSEQ Assay, a bias-controlled multiplex PCR, was used to amplify TCRbeta CDR3 regions from genomic DNA. As for the authors' bioinformatics: The number of nucleated cells in each sample was estimated by amplification of reference gene primers within the assay. To quantify the absolute abundance of each unique TCRbeta CDR3 rearrangement, sequence reads were collapsed and filtered. For each sample, productive Simpson clonality was calculated as the square root of Simpson's diversity index over productive rearrangements. As stored in TCRdb, this immuneACCESS dataset retains in-frame rearrangements with V and J assigned. A fraction of the clones does not appear; measured against another copy, unresolved V genes explain less than half of the discrepancy, and the remainder lacks a known reason. For V, J and clone size, that table is used; D and trimming come from the DNA. For this sample the table gives 60,000 to 65,000 clones, of which just under 90% were detected only once. Together, the top ten hold under 9.5% of the sample.

The CDR3 holds 15 amino acids from the cysteine to the phenylalanine. The DNA shown is the 45-base CDR3, in frame from base 1. The germline V gene encodes CDR1 SEHNR and CDR2 FQNEAQ (reference sequence). V loses 5 bases, J loses 4 bases, and the germline ends lie 15 bases apart. This sample stems from a study of blood T cell repertoires in COVID-19 (dated by TCRdb to 2020 to 2022). With respect to the entire study: Collaborator samples came from the United States, Italy and Spain and covered acute and convalescent phases of COVID-19. The prospective study material was composed of cDNA or gDNA derived from T cells, B-cell-depleted T cells, or PBMCs. The dataset comprised deeply sampled blood TCRbeta repertoires from subjects exposed to, actively infected with, or recovered from COVID-19. The repertoires were released in a freely available public database meant as a resource for research on the immune response to SARS-CoV-2. Samples were obtained from the ongoing ImmuneRACE study (first 160 participants) and from about 1,300 subjects provided by 6 global collaborators. The sample metadata nearly always contained a de-identified subject ID, COVID-19 status, age in years and sex. Where available, HLA class I and class II types were taken from metadata supplied by the sample provider and were not determined by assay-based typing. Points the paper makes about the study in general: The amount of clinical and demographic metadata varied by source and participant and was provided uncurated.

Whole blood was collected in K2EDTA tubes by collaborating institutions according to the institutions' own protocols. For TCRbeta analysis, collaborators shipped samples in one of three forms: frozen whole blood, isolated PBMCs, or DNA extracted from either of those sample types. The chain is made from TRBV7-9 and TRBJ1-3; TRBD1 could be the D gene, as 5 bases match. The clonotype comes from a human donor with active COVID-19. The donor label of this sample is uncertain. The sequencing sample was made of peripheral blood. DNA sequence: TGTGCCAGCAGCCCGGCGGGGGGGGACGGAAACACCATATATTTT. This encodes CASSPAGGDGNTIYF. When the CDR3 is completed using the reference TRBV7-9 and TRBJ1-3 genes on either side, the full variable domain is DTGVSQNPRHKITKRGQNVTFRCDPISEHNRLYWYRQTLGQGPEFLTYFQNEAQLEKSRLLSDRFSAERPKGSFSTLEIQRTEQGDSAMYLCASSPAGGDGNTIYFGEGSWLTVV.